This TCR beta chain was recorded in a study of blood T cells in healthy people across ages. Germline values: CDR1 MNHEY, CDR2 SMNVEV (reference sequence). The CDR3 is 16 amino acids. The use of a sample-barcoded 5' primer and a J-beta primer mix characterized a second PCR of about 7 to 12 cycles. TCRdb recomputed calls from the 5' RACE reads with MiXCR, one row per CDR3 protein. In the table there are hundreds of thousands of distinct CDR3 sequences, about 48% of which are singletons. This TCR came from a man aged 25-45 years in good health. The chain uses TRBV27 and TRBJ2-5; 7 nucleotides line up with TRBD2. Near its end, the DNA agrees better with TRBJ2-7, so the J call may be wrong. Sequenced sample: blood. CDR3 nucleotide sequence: TGTGCCAGCAGTTTAAGCGGGGAACAGGTCTGGCACGAGCAGTACTTC. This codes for CASSLSGEQVWHEQYF.